Sequencing of this T cell receptor (beta chain) was carried out in a study of glioma-infiltrating T cells after dendritic cell vaccination. The primer mix had 60 V beta and 13 J beta primers. TCRdb's table, derived via immunoSEQ multiplex PCR, lists solely in-frame clones and lacks some. The data show 80,000 to 95,000 clones, more than 70% seen once. The CDR3 is 15 amino acids. In germline, CDR1 is SGHRS, CDR2 YFSETQ. Trimming removed 5 bases from V and 1 base from J, with 14 bases in between. This clonotype was sampled from a human donor with glioblastoma. Sequencing used blood, obtained before dendritic cell vaccination. V gene TRBV5-1 combines with J gene TRBJ2-3; tentative D call: TRBD2 (6 bases). CDR3 loop: CASRNTRGGTDTQYF. CDR3 DNA sequence: TGCGCCAGCAGAAATACGCGGGGAGGCACAGATACGCAGTATTTT.